These 28 T cell receptor beta chains were sequenced from one sample in a study of cytomegalovirus exposure and HLA in healthy donors. The PCR made use of 60 Vbeta and 13 Jbeta primers. The method was immunoSEQ multiplex PCR; TCRdb's version includes in-frame clones alone and lacks a portion of them. The data hold some 120,000 clones, with 60% to 70% observed a single time. Sequencing input: PBMCs. The receptor set was obtained from a woman in her thirties or forties in good health and CMV-seropositive.

J is TRBJ1-1 and V is TRBV11-1, with D possibly matching TRBD1 (6 bases). This CDR3 is built from 13 residues. Germline CDR1 and CDR2: SGHAT and FQDESV (reference sequence). Trimming pared 8 bases from V and 6 bases from J, leaving 16 bases between. This CDR3 reads CASEGRGSPEAFF. In nucleotides, the CDR3 is TGTGCCAGCGAAGGGAGGGGGTCCCCTGAAGCTTTCTTT. Based on the CDR3 plus reference TRBV11-1 and TRBJ1-1, the full variable domain is EAEVAQSPRYKITEKSQAVAFWCDPISGHATLYWYRQILGQGPELLVQFQDESVVDDSQLPKDRFSAERLKGVDSTLKIQPAELGDSAMYLCASEGRGSPEAFFGQGTRLTVV.

The chain carries TRBV9 and TRBJ2-5, with D maybe TRBD2 (6 bases). V was clipped by 5 bases and J by 9 bases, with 17 bases between them. This CDR3 region has 13 residues. Germline V lookup: CDR1 SGDLS, CDR2 YYNGEE. The CDR3 bases are TGTGCCAGCAGTCCAGATCAACCGGGGGCCCAGTACTTC. It translates to CASSPDQPGAQYF.

The V call is TRBV15, the J call TRBJ1-5, with D unresolved. V dropped 0 bases and J dropped 9 bases, with 15 bases sitting between them. Germline V gene sequence: CDR1 LNHNV, CDR2 YYDKDF (reference sequence). This CDR3 contains 15 residues. CDR3 protein: CATSRDYETEVPQHF. The DNA for the CDR3 is TGTGCCACCAGCAGAGATTACGAGACCGAGGTGCCCCAGCATTTT.

This clone was found many times. This sequence joins TRBV6-5 and TRBJ2-5, with D perhaps TRBD2 (5 bases). Trimming shortened V by 6 bases and J by 4 bases, and 12 bases separated the two germline ends. CDR1 is MNHEY and CDR2 is SVGAGI in the germline V gene. CDR3 length: 13 residues. In nucleotides, the CDR3 is TGTGCCAGCAGCGAGGGTTGGGGAGAGACCCAGTACTTC. This sequence encodes CASSEGWGETQYF.

The genes are TRBV15 and TRBJ2-5, with D maybe TRBD2 (7 bases). The J call is doubtful: the DNA matches TRBJ2-7 better. Germline lookup yields CDR1 LNHNV and CDR2 YYDKDF (reference sequence). This CDR3 region has 15 residues. The CDR3 protein is CATSRRGGPTYEQYF. The CDR3 DNA follows: TGTGCCACCAGCAGGAGGGGGGGACCGACCTACGAGCAGTACTTC.

This clone was detected only a few times. One end of the junction does not line up with germline, which may come from a read error. The same CDR3 also results from other DNA sequences found in this sample. V usage is TRBV7-2 and J usage is TRBJ1-1; D may be TRBD1 (5 bases). This CDR3 spans 15 amino acids. CDR1 and CDR2 (germline): SGHTA, FQGNSA. The chain's CDR3 is CASSSLLGGGTEAFF. DNA for the CDR3: TGTGCCAGCAGCTCCCTCCTTGGAGGTGGGACTGAAGCTTTCTTC.

The chain uses TRBV7-3 and TRBJ1-1, with 7 bases that match TRBD1. CDR3 length equals 14 residues. The J segment lost 8 bases and the V segment lost 4 bases, leaving 10 bases of the junction unmatched. Germline lookup yields CDR1 SGHTA and CDR2 FQGTGA. CDR3 coding DNA: TGTGCCAGCAGCTCCAGCGCCGGGACAGCCGAAGCTTTCTTT. Protein product: CASSSSAGTAEAFF.

This clone appeared a single time. V gene TRBV9 combines with J gene TRBJ1-1; D perhaps matches TRBD1 (5 bases). Looked up from germline, CDR1 is SGDLS and CDR2 is YYNGEE. This CDR3 contains 15 residues. The V and J ends lost 2 bases and 0 bases respectively, with 11 bases between them. The DNA for the CDR3 is TGTGCCAGCAGCGTTCAGGGTAGGATGAACACTGAAGCTTTCTTT. It specifies CASSVQGRMNTEAFF.

This sequence joins TRBV25-1 and TRBJ2-3; D is unclear. Germline assignment: CDR1 MGHDK and CDR2 SYGVNS. V shed 5 bases and J shed 3 bases, with 6 bases lying between them. The CDR3 loop spans 12 amino acids. As DNA, the CDR3 is TGTGCCAGCAGTCAAATTACAGATACGCAGTATTTT. Its protein is CASSQITDTQYF.

V gene TRBV5-1 combines with J gene TRBJ2-1; tentatively, D is TRBD2 (6 bases). The germline CDR1 and CDR2 sequences are SGHRS and YFSETQ. Trimming left V 5 bases short and J 4 bases short, with 16 bases between. The CDR3 spans 15 residues. CDR3: CASRPGVAEYNEQFF. CDR3 in DNA: TGCGCCAGCAGACCCGGTGTAGCGGAGTACAATGAGCAGTTCTTC.

V and J are TRBV19 and TRBJ2-5, with 8 bases lining up with TRBD2. The CDR3 is made up of 15 amino acids. Trimming at V came to 6 bases and at J to 2 bases, leaving 8 bases not matched to a gene. Germline V lookup: CDR1 LNHDA, CDR2 SQIVND (reference sequence). CDR3 residues: CASRRAGEWQETQYF. DNA of the CDR3: TGTGCCAGTAGACGAGCGGGAGAGTGGCAAGAGACCCAGTACTTC.

This clone turned up a few times. This sequence joins TRBV7-3 and TRBJ1-2; possibly TRBD1 for D (6 bases). Germline-derived CDR1 and CDR2 are SGHTA and FQGTGA. Between the trimmed V and J ends, which lost 4 bases and 4 bases, there was a span of 16 bases. CDR3 length equals 15 residues. CDR3 sequence reads: CASSSGGLGVYGYTF. The CDR3 nucleotides are TGTGCCAGCAGCTCGGGGGGGCTTGGTGTCTATGGCTACACCTTC.

There are a few counts of this clone. The chain employs TRBV6-5 and TRBJ2-5, with D perhaps matching TRBD2 (6 bases). V lost 3 bases and J lost 7, with 12 bases in between. Germline lookup yields CDR1 MNHEY and CDR2 SVGAGI. CDR3 length: 13 residues. The CDR3 coding sequence is TGTGCCAGCAGTTATAGCGGACCCGGGACCCAGTACTTC. Protein: CASSYSGPGTQYF.

Only one count was recorded for this clone. The gene calls are TRBV27 and TRBJ2-7; TRBD1 agrees at 7 bases. The CDR3 runs to 14 residues. V lost 7 bases and J lost 0; bases outside the gene matches: 6. Germline values: CDR1 MNHEY, CDR2 SMNVEV (reference sequence). Here the CDR3 DNA reads TGTGCCAGCAAGACGGACAGGTCCTCCTACGAGCAGTACTTC. Its protein product is CASKTDRSSYEQYF.

The chain combines TRBV7-2 with TRBJ2-1; no reliable D call. V was shortened by 7 bases and J by 5 bases, with 15 bases between the two germline ends. Germline lookup yields CDR1 SGHTA and CDR2 FQGNSA. The CDR3 consists of 14 residues. Written as DNA, the CDR3 is TGTGCCAGCACCCTATCCCCTAGAAACAATGAGCAGTTCTTC. Its translation is CASTLSPRNNEQFF.

The genes are TRBV7-3 and TRBJ1-1; D not certain. Per germline, CDR1 SGHTA and CDR2 FQGTGA. Between the trimmed V and J ends, which lost 2 bases and 5 bases, there was a span of 18 bases. CDR3 length: 16 residues. The CDR3, as DNA: TGTGCCAGCAGCTTATCTGTTATTTCAGGAGGGACTGAAGCTTTCTTT. As protein: CASSLSVISGGTEAFF. Complete variable domain (other parts from reference TRBV7-3 and TRBJ1-1): GAGVSQTPSNKVTEKGKYVELRCDPISGHTALYWYRQSLGQGPEFLIYFQGTGAADDSGLPNDRFFAVRPEGSVSTLKIQRTERGDSAVYLCASSLSVISGGTEAFFGQGTRLTVV.

The table lists this clone with a few counts. The chain recombines TRBV10-3 with TRBJ1-1; D may be TRBD1 (6 bases). The CDR3 spans 12 residues. Germline CDR1 is ENHRY and CDR2 is SYGVKD. With 10 bases removed from V and 7 bases from J, the gap between germline ends came to 16 bases. The CDR3 nucleotides are TGTGCCACCTCGGGGACATTCAGTGAAGCTTTCTTT. The encoded protein is CATSGTFSEAFF.

This sequence joins TRBV2 and TRBJ1-3; D unresolved. Trimming shortened V by 6 bases and J by 1 base, and 7 bases separated the two germline ends. CDR1 is SNHLY, CDR2 FYNNEI, per germline. The CDR3 covers 13 residues. CDR3 residues: CASSAISGNTIYF. The CDR3 DNA reads as TGTGCCAGCAGCGCGATTTCTGGAAACACCATATATTTT.

V usage is TRBV27 and J usage is TRBJ1-1; D is undetermined. Germline-derived CDR1 and CDR2 are MNHEY and SMNVEV (reference sequence). The V end was cut by 4 bases, the J end by 4 bases, with 10 bases between. This CDR3 contains 13 residues. In nucleotides, the CDR3 is TGTGCCAGCAGTTCTGGGCTTGGCACTGAAGCTTTCTTT. Translating it yields CASSSGLGTEAFF.

The V gene is TRBV2, the J gene TRBJ2-5; D perhaps matches TRBD2 (5 bases). The V gene's germline CDR1 is SNHLY and CDR2 FYNNEI. The CDR3 has 15 residues. The germline V and J ends were trimmed by 6 bases and 3 bases, with 17 bases remaining between them. For the CDR3, the DNA is TGTGCCAGCAGCTGGTGGGGAGCGGTCGAAGAGACCCAGTACTTC. This gives the protein CASSWWGAVEETQYF.

The V and J genes are TRBV28 and TRBJ2-1, with 14 bases identical to TRBD2. CDR3 length: 15 amino acids. After removal of 3 bases from V and 7 bases from J, the junction contained 2 bases not matched to a gene. Germline V gives CDR1 MDHEN, CDR2 SYDVKM. The DNA of the CDR3 is TGTGCCAGCAGTTTGGGACTAGCGGGAGAAAATGAGCAGTTCTTC. Protein product: CASSLGLAGENEQFF.

This clone was counted between two and nine times. The gene calls are TRBV2 and TRBJ2-2, with 8 bases that match TRBD1. V lost 6 bases and J lost 3; bases outside the gene matches: 12. CDR1 SNHLY and CDR2 FYNNEI come from the germline V gene. The CDR3 contains 17 residues. CDR3 in amino acids: CASSSSRDRGDTGELFF. In DNA form, the CDR3 reads TGTGCCAGCAGCTCTTCTCGAGACAGGGGCGACACCGGGGAGCTGTTTTTT.

The chain recombines TRBV7-9 with TRBJ2-3; a weak D match, TRBD2 (6 bases). CDR3 size: 12 residues. The V gene lost 5 bases and the J gene lost 6 bases, with 9 bases spanning the gap. Germline V lookup: CDR1 SEHNR, CDR2 FQNEAQ (reference sequence). Written as DNA, the CDR3 is TGTGCCAGCAGCGACGGGAGTGATACGCAGTATTTT. Translation gives CASSDGSDTQYF.

The chain couples TRBV2 to TRBJ2-7; 9 bases map to TRBD1. Germline CDR1 reads SNHLY; CDR2 reads FYNNEI. This CDR3 has 16 residues. J was trimmed by 0 bases and V by 2 bases; bases with no gene match: 5. In nucleotides, the CDR3 is TGTGCCAGCAGTGAATGGGGACAGGGTTCCTCCTACGAGCAGTACTTC. Amino acid sequence: CASSEWGQGSSYEQYF. The full variable domain, in which reference TRBV2 and TRBJ2-7 provide the parts outside the CDR3, is EPEVTQTPSHQVTQMGQEVILRCVPISNHLYFYWYRQILGQKVEFLVSFYNNEISEKSEIFDDQFSVERPDGSNFTLKIRSTKLEDSAMYFCASSEWGQGSSYEQYFGPGTRLTVT.

CDR3 in DNA: TGCGCCAGCAGCTCGAACACTAGCGGGATGAGGGGCGAGCAGTACTTC. This sequence encodes CASSSNTSGMRGEQYF. The rearrangement uses TRBV5-1 and TRBJ2-5; TRBD2 aligns across 10 bases. The end of the DNA fits TRBJ2-7 better, so the J call may be wrong. Germline V lookup: CDR1 SGHRS, CDR2 YFSETQ. CDR3 length: 16 amino acids.

This clone has a handful of counts. The V gene is TRBV4-2, the J gene TRBJ1-1, with 7 positions matching TRBD1. V dropped 1 base and J dropped 2; count of bases not matched to a gene: 7. Looked up from germline, CDR1 is LGHNA and CDR2 is YNFKEQ. This CDR3 has 16 residues. As DNA, the CDR3 is TGTGCCAGCAGCCAAGGGACAAACAGGGGCAACACTGAAGCTTTCTTT. Protein: CASSQGTNRGNTEAFF.

The sample holds a few counts of this clone. This sequence joins TRBV29-1 and TRBJ1-1; D perhaps matches TRBD1 (5 bases). This CDR3 contains 14 residues. CDR1 and CDR2 from the germline V gene are SQVTM and ANQGSEA. V dropped 7 bases and J dropped 3 bases, with 18 bases sitting between them. The CDR3 region has the DNA TGCAGCGCGGGGGAACAGTCCCCGGACACTGAAGCTTTCTTT. This translates into CSAGEQSPDTEAFF. Combining the CDR3 with reference TRBV29-1 and TRBJ1-1 gives the whole variable domain SAVISQKPSRDICQRGTSLTIQCQVDSQVTMMFWYRQQPGQSLTLIATANQGSEATYESGFVIDKFPISRPNLTFSTLTVSNMSPEDSSIYLCSAGEQSPDTEAFFGQGTRLTVV.

V usage is TRBV9 and J usage is TRBJ2-7; 12 bases map to TRBD2. The CDR3 consists of 18 residues. J gave up 4 bases and V 0 bases, and 11 bases lay outside the gene matches. The germline CDR1 and CDR2 sequences are SGDLS and YYNGEE. CDR3 sequence reads: CASSVALGLAGIVYEQYF. CDR3 in DNA: TGTGCCAGCAGCGTAGCCCTAGGACTAGCGGGAATTGTATACGAGCAGTACTTC.